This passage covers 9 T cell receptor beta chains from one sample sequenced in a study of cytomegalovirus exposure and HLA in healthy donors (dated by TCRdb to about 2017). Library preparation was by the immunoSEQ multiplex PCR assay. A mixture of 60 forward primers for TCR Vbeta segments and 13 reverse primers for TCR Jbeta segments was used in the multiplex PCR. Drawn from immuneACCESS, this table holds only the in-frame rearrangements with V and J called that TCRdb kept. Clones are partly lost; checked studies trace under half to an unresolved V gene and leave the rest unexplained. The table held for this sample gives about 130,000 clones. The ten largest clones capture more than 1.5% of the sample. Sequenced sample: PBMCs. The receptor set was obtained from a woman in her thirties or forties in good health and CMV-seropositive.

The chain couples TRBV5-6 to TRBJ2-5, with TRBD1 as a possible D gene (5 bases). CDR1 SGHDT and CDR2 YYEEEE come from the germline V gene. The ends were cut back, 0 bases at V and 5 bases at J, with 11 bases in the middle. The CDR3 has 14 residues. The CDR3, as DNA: TGTGCCAGCAGCTTGGTCAGGGTCCCCGAGACCCAGTACTTC. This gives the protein CASSLVRVPETQYF.

CDR3 in amino acids: CASSATSGGWETQYF. The CDR3 coding sequence is TGTGCCAGCAGCGCAACCTCAGGGGGTTGGGAGACCCAGTACTTC. The V and J genes are TRBV9 and TRBJ2-5; 7 positions agree with TRBD1. Losses at the gene ends were 3 bases for V and 5 bases for J; bases not matched to a gene: 10. Germline values: CDR1 SGDLS, CDR2 YYNGEE. There are 15 residues in the CDR3.

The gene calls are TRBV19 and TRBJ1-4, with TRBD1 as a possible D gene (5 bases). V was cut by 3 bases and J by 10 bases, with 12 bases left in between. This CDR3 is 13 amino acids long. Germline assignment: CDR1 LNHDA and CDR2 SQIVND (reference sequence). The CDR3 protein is CASSIPTDGKLFF. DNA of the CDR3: TGTGCCAGTAGTATTCCGACAGATGGAAAACTGTTTTTT.

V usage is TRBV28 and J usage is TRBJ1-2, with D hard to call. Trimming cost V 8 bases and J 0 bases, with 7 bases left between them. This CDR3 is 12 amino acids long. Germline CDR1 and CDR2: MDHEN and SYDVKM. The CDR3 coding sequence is TGTGCCAGCGACACCCCTAACTATGGCTACACCTTC. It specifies CASDTPNYGYTF.

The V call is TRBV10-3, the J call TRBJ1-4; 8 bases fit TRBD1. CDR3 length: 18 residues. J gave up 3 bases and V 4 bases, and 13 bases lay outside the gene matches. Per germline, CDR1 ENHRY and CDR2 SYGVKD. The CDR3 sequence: CAISGAPLRQGPNEKLFF. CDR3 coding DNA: TGTGCCATCAGTGGAGCACCCCTCCGACAGGGGCCTAATGAAAAACTGTTTTTT.

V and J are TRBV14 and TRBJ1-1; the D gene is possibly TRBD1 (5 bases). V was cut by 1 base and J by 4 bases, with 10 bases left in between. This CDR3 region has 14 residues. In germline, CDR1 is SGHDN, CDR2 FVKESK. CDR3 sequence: CASSQVGGGTEAFF. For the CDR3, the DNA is TGTGCCAGCAGCCAAGTTGGGGGGGGCACTGAAGCTTTCTTT.

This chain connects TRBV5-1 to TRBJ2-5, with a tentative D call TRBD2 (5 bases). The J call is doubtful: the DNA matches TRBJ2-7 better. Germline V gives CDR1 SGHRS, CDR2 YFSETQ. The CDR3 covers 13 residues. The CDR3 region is CASSLAGNYEQYF. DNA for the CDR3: TGCGCCAGCAGCTTGGCGGGGAACTACGAGCAGTACTTC.

The CDR3 reads CASRSGGANYGYTF. DNA for the CDR3: TGTGCCAGCAGGTCAGGGGGTGCTAACTATGGCTACACCTTC. J is TRBJ1-2 and V is TRBV6-1, with TRBD1 matching over 7 bases. Germline CDR1 reads MNHNS; CDR2 reads SASEGT. J lost 0 bases, V lost 6 bases, and 4 bases had no gene match. This CDR3 comprises 14 residues.

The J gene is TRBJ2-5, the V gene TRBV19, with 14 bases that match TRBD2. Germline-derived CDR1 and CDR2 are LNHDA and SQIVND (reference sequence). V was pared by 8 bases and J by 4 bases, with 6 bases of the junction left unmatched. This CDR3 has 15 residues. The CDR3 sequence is CASGTSGREGETQYF. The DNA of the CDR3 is TGTGCCAGTGGGACTAGCGGGAGAGAAGGAGAGACCCAGTACTTC.